A selection of T cell receptor beta chains follows, all from one sample in a study of spatial heterogeneity in lung cancer. TCRdb redid the calling of the 5' RACE reads with MiXCR, one entry per CDR3 protein. Of about 36,000 distinct CDR3 sequences in the sample, roughly 5.5% were seen once. This sample comprised PBMCs, obtained at surgery. The receptor source for this set is a female donor with early-stage non-small cell lung cancer. CDR3s include the opening cysteine and the closing phenylalanine or tryptophan. The D gene is left open where the match is weak. Rows give clone size only sometimes, using once, few, many, or a class for an expanded clone.

>.|TRBJ1-2|many|TRBV6-5
TGTGCCAGCAGCCCCCACGGGAGGGAGGACTATGGCTACACCTTC
CASSPHGREDYGYTF
>.|TRBJ2-5|many|TRBV11-2
TGTGCCAGCAGTTGGCTTCAAGAGACCCAGTACTTC
CASSWLQETQYF
>.|TRBJ2-7|many|TRBV29-1
TGCAGCGTTTCCGGACCCCTTCCAGTTATGTACTTC
CSVSGPLPVMYF
>.|TRBJ2-5|many|TRBV7-9
TGTGCCAGCAGCTTAGAGCTGGAGACCCAGTACTTC
CASSLELETQYF
>.|TRBJ2-1|many|TRBV13
TGTGCCAGCCAGCTAGCTCTGAGCTCCTACAATGAGCAGTTCTTC
CASQLALSSYNEQFF
>.|TRBJ2-2|many|TRBV6-1
TGTGCCAGCAGCCTAACTCTCGGGGGCACCGGGGAGCTGTTTTTT
CASSLTLGGTGELFF
>TRBD1|TRBJ2-7|many|TRBV3-1
TGTGCCAGCAGCCAAGATCCCCAGGGGGCAGCCTACGAGCAGTACTTC
CASSQDPQGAAYEQYF
>.|TRBJ2-1|many|TRBV29-1
TGCAGCGTGGCAACCAGCCATGAGCAGTTCTTC
CSVATSHEQFF
>.|TRBJ2-3|.|TRBV5-1
TGCACCAGCAGCTTTCAGGGCACAGATACGCAGTATTTT
CTSSFQGTDTQYF
>.|TRBJ1-3|many|TRBV20-1
TGCAGTGCTAGGACAGGTCGCCTCTCTGGAAACACCATATATTTT
CSARTGRLSGNTIYF
>.|TRBJ2-1|many|TRBV5-1
TGCGCCAGCAGCTTGGACGGACAGTCCTACAATGAGCAGTTCTTC
CASSLDGQSYNEQFF
>TRBD1|TRBJ2-3|.|TRBV7-2
TGTGCCAGCAGCTTCGACAGGGGGAGCACAGATACGCAGTATTTT
CASSFDRGSTDTQYF
>.|TRBJ2-2|.|TRBV3-1
TGTGCCAGCAGCCAAGACGAGGGGCTAGCATTAACCACCGGGGAGCTGTTTTTT
CASSQDEGLALTTGELFF
>.|TRBJ2-7|many|TRBV2
TGTGCCAGCAGTGAAATTCCCTACGAGCAGTACTTC
CASSEIPYEQYF
>.|TRBJ2-3|many|TRBV7-2
TGTGCCAGCAGCTTGTTGATGGCGGGGGCCACAGATACGCAGTATTTT
CASSLLMAGATDTQYF
>.|TRBJ1-1|few|TRBV6-1
TGTGCCAGCCGGCTGCAGATGAACACTGAAGCTTTCTTT
CASRLQMNTEAFF
>.|TRBJ2-7|many|TRBV20-1
TGCGTAACAGCAGCCGGTTACGAGCAGTACTTC
CVTAAGYEQYF
>.|TRBJ1-6|.|TRBV21-1
TGTGCCAGCCCCCCCGGGGCCAATTCACCCCTCCACTTT
CASPPGANSPLHF
>TRBD2|TRBJ2-3|few|TRBV3-1
TGTGCCAGCAGCCAGGGACTAGCGGGGACGCGCACAGATACGCAGTATTTT
CASSQGLAGTRTDTQYF
>.|TRBJ2-7|many|TRBV29-1
TGCAGCGTTGCTGGGGGCGCGGGGGAGCAGTACTTC
CSVAGGAGEQYF
>.|TRBJ2-3|many|TRBV6-2/TRBV6-3
TGTGCCAGCAGTTACTCGAGTGGCGCCCGGCACACGCGCACGCAGTATTTT
CASSYSSGARHTRTQYF
>TRBD2|TRBJ2-3|many|TRBV7-3
TGTGCCAGCAGCTTAAAAGGGCCGACTAGCGGGGGATCAGATACGCAGTATTTT
CASSLKGPTSGGSDTQYF
>TRBD1|TRBJ1-2|many|TRBV4-1
TGCGCCAGCAGCCAAGATCCGGGACAGGGTTTTCACACCTTC
CASSQDPGQGFHTF
>.|TRBJ1-1|many|TRBV2
TGTGCCAGCAGTCCTTCATCCGGGGGAGCTTTCTTT
CASSPSSGGAFF
>.|TRBJ1-4|many|TRBV10-2
TGCGCCAGCAGAAGGAGCCCTAATGAAAAACTGTTTTTT
CASRRSPNEKLFF
>.|TRBJ1-5|few|TRBV6-6
TGTGCCAGCACCCGGGCAGGGAACAATCAGCCCCAGCATTTT
CASTRAGNNQPQHF
>.|TRBJ1-2|many|TRBV28
TGTGCCAGCAGTTTAGTTGAGAACTATGGCTACACCTTC
CASSLVENYGYTF
>.|TRBJ2-7|few|TRBV5-1
TGCGCCAGCAGCGGCACAGGGTCCGATAAGTACGAGCAGTACTTC
CASSGTGSDKYEQYF
>.|TRBJ1-5|many|TRBV12-3/TRBV12-4
TGTGCCAGCACCCAACAGGGATATCAGCCCCAGCATTTT
CASTQQGYQPQHF